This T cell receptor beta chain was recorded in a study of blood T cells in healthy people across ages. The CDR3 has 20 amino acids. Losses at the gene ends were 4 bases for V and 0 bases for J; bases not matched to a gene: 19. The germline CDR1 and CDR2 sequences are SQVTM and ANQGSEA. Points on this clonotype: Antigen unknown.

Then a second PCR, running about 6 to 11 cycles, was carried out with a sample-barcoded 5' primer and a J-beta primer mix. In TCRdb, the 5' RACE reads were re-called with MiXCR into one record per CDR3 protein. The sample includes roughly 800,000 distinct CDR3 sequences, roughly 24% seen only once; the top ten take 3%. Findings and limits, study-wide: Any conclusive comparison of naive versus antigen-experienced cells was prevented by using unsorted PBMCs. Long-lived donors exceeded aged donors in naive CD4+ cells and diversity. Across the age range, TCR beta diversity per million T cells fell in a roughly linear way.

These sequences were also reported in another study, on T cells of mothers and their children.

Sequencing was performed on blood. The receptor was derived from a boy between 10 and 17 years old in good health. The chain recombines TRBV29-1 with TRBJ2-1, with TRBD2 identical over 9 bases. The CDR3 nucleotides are TGCAGCGTTGTGTTTTTTCGTCCTAGCGGGGCAAGGAGCTCCTACAATGAGCAGTTCTTC. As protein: CSVVFFRPSGARSSYNEQFF.